This T cell receptor (beta chain) was profiled in a study of T cell responses to AZD1222 COVID-19 vaccine. Between the trimmed V and J ends, which lost 5 bases and 0 bases, there was a span of 17 bases. The length of the CDR3 is 16 residues. The V gene's germline CDR1 is MDHEN and CDR2 SYDVKM. Comments on this clone: Its antigen remains unidentified.

The assay was immunoSEQ multiplex PCR, and TCRdb's table has in-frame clones only and misses some. The repertoire holds under 150,000 clones, roughly 92% seen once, with roughly 5% in the top ten. Study results and limitations: A reported finding is that nearly half of spike-specific TCRs target unmutated variant regions. Compared with day 0, the breadth and depth of the Spike-specific TCR repertoire rose significantly after two doses of AZD1222.

The sample consisted of peripheral blood, taken on day 0 of AZD1222 vaccination. This receptor was identified in an adult in good health. The chain links TRBV28 to TRBJ2-7, with D possibly matching TRBD2 (7 bases). As DNA, the CDR3 is TGTGCCAGCAGTGACTCGGGGGGCCCACCCTCCTACGAGCAGTACTTC. It yields the protein CASSDSGGPPSYEQYF.